One sample yielded the 7 T cell receptor beta chains listed below, sequenced in a study of T cells in Graves' hyperthyroidism and ophthalmopathy. TCR beta CDR3 sequences were amplified from RNA transcripts. Initially, a first-round RT-PCR of the TCR CDR3 employed the HTBI primer set. TCRdb reanalysed the multiplex PCR reads using MiXCR and keeps one entry per CDR3 protein. The sample holds 730,000 or so distinct CDR3 sequences, over 15% seen once. Material: blood. The receptor source for this set is a woman in her fifties or sixties with Graves' hyperthyroidism that later progressed to Graves' ophthalmopathy.

The V call is TRBV25-1, the J call TRBJ2-7, with a weak D call TRBD2 (5 bases). The CDR3 totals 14 residues. Germline loops: CDR1 MGHDK, CDR2 SYGVNS. V was pared by 4 bases and J by 5 bases, with 15 bases between. The DNA of the CDR3 is TGTGCCAGCAGTGCCGGGAACTGGGCCGACGAGCAGTACTTC. Translated, it gives CASSAGNWADEQYF.

The CDR3 coding sequence is TGCAGCGTTGAAGCCTTACAGGGAAATGGCTACACCTTC. It is translated as CSVEALQGNGYTF. The chain links TRBV29-1 to TRBJ1-2; possible D gene TRBD1, 6 bases. Per germline, CDR1 SQVTM and CDR2 ANQGSEA. The CDR3 is 13 residues long. The ends were cut back, 1 base at V and 6 bases at J, with 12 bases in the middle.

This clonotype was seen ten or more times. The chain couples TRBV30 to TRBJ1-1; 7 nucleotides match TRBD1. The CDR3 loop spans 15 amino acids. J was trimmed by 4 bases and V by 3 bases; bases with no gene match: 11. The germline gives CDR1 GTSNPN, CDR2 SVGIG (reference sequence). The CDR3 region is CAWREPTGRVTEAFF. The CDR3, as DNA: TGTGCCTGGAGAGAACCGACAGGGAGGGTCACTGAAGCTTTCTTT. Using reference TRBV30 and TRBJ1-1 for the parts outside the CDR3, the full variable domain is SQTIHQWPATLVQPVGSPLSLECTVEGTSNPNLYWYRQAAGRGLQLLFYSVGIGQISSEVPQNLSASRPQDRQFILSSKKLLLSDSGFYLCAWREPTGRVTEAFFGQGTRLTVV.

The CDR3 DNA reads as TGTGCCAGCAGTGATGAGGCCCAGTACTTC. It codes for CASSDEAQYF. This chain links TRBV2 with TRBJ2-5; D unclear. There are 10 residues in the CDR3. Germline CDR1 is SNHLY and CDR2 is FYNNEI. The ends were cut back, 3 bases at V and 9 bases at J, with 5 bases in the middle.

This clonotype came up a few times. The chain uses TRBV20-1 and TRBJ2-1; 13 bases line up with TRBD2. V trimming: 2 bases; J trimming: 0 bases; junction bases outside the gene matches: 13. The germline CDR1 and CDR2 sequences are DFQATT and SNEGSKA (reference sequence). There are 20 residues in the CDR3. DNA for the CDR3: TGCAGTGCTAGAAGTAGAGCCGGGACTAGCGGGGTCCCCTCCTACAATGAGCAGTTCTTC. This codes for CSARSRAGTSGVPSYNEQFF.

This clonotype was counted between two and nine times. The chain employs TRBV2 and TRBJ2-5; no clear D gene. Germline CDR1 is SNHLY and CDR2 is FYNNEI. The germline V and J ends were trimmed by 8 bases and 2 bases, with 9 bases remaining between them. The CDR3 runs 12 residues. In DNA, the CDR3 is TGTGCCAGCGGCTGGATACAAGAGACCCAGTACTTC. Protein sequence: CASGWIQETQYF.

V usage is TRBV30 and J usage is TRBJ1-6; TRBD1 agrees at 9 bases. The germline gives CDR1 GTSNPN, CDR2 SVGIG (reference sequence). V was clipped by 5 bases and J by 8 bases; unmatched bases: 10. There are 15 residues in the CDR3. The CDR3, as DNA: TGTGCCTGGGCCCTACTCACAGGGGGCGATTCACCCCTCCACTTT. The encoded protein is CAWALLTGGDSPLHF.